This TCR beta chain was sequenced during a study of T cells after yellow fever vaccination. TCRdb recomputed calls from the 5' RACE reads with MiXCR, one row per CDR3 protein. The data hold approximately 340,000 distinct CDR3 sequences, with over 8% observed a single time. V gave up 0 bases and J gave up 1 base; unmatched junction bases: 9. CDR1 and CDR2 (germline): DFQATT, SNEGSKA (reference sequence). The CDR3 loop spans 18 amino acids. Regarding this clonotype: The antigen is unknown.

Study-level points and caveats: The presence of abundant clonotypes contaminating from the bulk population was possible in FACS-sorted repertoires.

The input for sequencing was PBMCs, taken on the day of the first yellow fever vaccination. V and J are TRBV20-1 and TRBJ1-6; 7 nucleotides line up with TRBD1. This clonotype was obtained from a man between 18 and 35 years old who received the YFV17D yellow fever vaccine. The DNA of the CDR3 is TGCAGTGCTAGAGATTGGACTACAGGGGTATCCTATAATTCACCCCTCCACTTT. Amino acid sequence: CSARDWTTGVSYNSPLHF.